The 5 T cell receptor beta chains presented below share a single source sample, sequenced in a study of chemoradiotherapy in HPV16-positive cancers. Sequencing used immunoSEQ multiplex PCR; TCRdb keeps in-frame clones, though not all of them. Of roughly 9,000 clones detected, around 79% appear once; the ten largest clones hold about 37%. Material: tumor tissue, obtained from a patient who underwent chemoradiotherapy. The receptors shown here come from a human donor with HPV-associated anogenital cancer.

The chain employs TRBV28 and TRBJ1-1, with a weak D call TRBD1 (5 bases). V was pared by 7 bases and J by 8 bases, with 11 bases between. Germline loops: CDR1 MDHEN, CDR2 SYDVKM. CDR3 size: 11 residues. The CDR3: CASKSGQEAFF. The CDR3 nucleotides read TGTGCCAGCAAGTCGGGGCAAGAAGCTTTCTTT.

A single count supports this clone. The chain employs TRBV25-1 and TRBJ2-7, with TRBD1 as a possible D gene (6 bases). Germline V gene lookup returns CDR1 MGHDK and CDR2 SYGVNS. Trimming stripped 7 bases from V and 4 bases from J, with 17 bases between. This CDR3 contains 14 residues. This CDR3 is CASTQNPQGYEQYF. In nucleotides, the CDR3 is TGTGCCAGCACCCAAAATCCCCAGGGGTACGAGCAGTACTTC.

The chain has TRBV27 and TRBJ1-5, with D hard to call. This CDR3 has 13 amino acids. Per germline, CDR1 MNHEY and CDR2 SMNVEV (reference sequence). The germline V and J ends were trimmed by 3 bases and 4 bases, with 7 bases remaining between them. The CDR3 DNA reads TGTGCCAGCAGTTTGCTCCGAAATCAGCCCCAGCATTTT. Amino acid sequence: CASSLLRNQPQHF.

The chain recombines TRBV28 with TRBJ1-2; D perhaps matches TRBD1 (6 bases). CDR3 size: 15 residues. CDR1 MDHEN and CDR2 SYDVKM come from the germline V gene. Trimming pared 1 base from V and 8 bases from J, leaving 17 bases between. Here the CDR3 reads CASSLYSPGGQGYTF. The CDR3 DNA sequence: TGTGCCAGCAGTTTATACTCTCCGGGGGGGCAAGGCTACACCTTC.

This rearrangement joins TRBV20-1 to TRBJ1-1; D is unresolved. The CDR3 length is 11 residues. CDR1 DFQATT and CDR2 SNEGSKA come from the germline V gene (reference sequence). For the CDR3, the DNA is TGCACCGTATTACAAAACACTGAAGCTTTCTTT. Its protein is CTVLQNTEAFF.